This entry lists 29 T cell receptor beta chains sequenced from one sample in a study of CD8 T cells in ankylosing spondylitis. Broader study findings: Within ankylosing spondylitis blood, a TCR beta motif made up of eight highly homologous variants appeared to be characteristic.

In TCRdb, the 5' RACE reads were re-called with MiXCR into one record per CDR3 protein. The data contain 700,000 to 850,000 distinct CDR3 sequences, approximately 12% of them singletons. No cognate antigen is known for these TCRs. Sequenced sample: blood, either unsorted or a sorted T cell fraction (not recorded which). These receptors all stem from a male donor with ankylosing spondylitis.

This clonotype was detected only a few times. The genes are TRBV6-5 and TRBJ1-5; D call uncertain. V dropped 0 bases and J dropped 6 bases, with 15 bases sitting between them. CDR1 and CDR2 (germline): MNHEY, SVGAGI. This CDR3 has 16 amino acids. CDR3 region: CASSYSMVRGGQPQHF. The CDR3, as DNA: TGTGCCAGCAGTTACTCGATGGTCCGGGGTGGTCAGCCCCAGCATTTT.

This clonotype has only a few counts. V and J are TRBV13 and TRBJ1-1; a weak D match, TRBD1 (5 bases). Germline CDR1 and CDR2: PRHDT and FYEKMQ (reference sequence). Trimming cost V 3 bases and J 2 bases, with 13 bases left between them. CDR3 length: 15 residues. CDR3 protein: CASSFPGLGNTEAFF. The CDR3 nucleotides read TGTGCCAGCAGCTTCCCGGGGCTCGGAAACACTGAAGCTTTCTTT.

This clonotype was observed a handful of times. Here the CDR3 reads CASSQDVENQPQHF. In nucleotides, the CDR3 is TGCGCCAGCAGCCAAGATGTAGAGAATCAGCCCCAGCATTTT. This sequence joins TRBV4-3 and TRBJ1-5; D is ambiguous. Germline V gene sequence: CDR1 LGHNA, CDR2 YSLEER. The CDR3 is made up of 14 amino acids. V shed 0 bases and J shed 4 bases, with 7 bases lying between them.

Ten or more counts support this clonotype. J is TRBJ2-7 and V is TRBV7-2; the D gene could be TRBD1 or TRBD2 (5 bases each). The CDR3 has 14 residues. From germline, CDR1 is SGHTA and CDR2 FQGNSA. Trimming cost V 1 base and J 2 bases, with 9 bases left between them. In DNA form, the CDR3 reads TGTGCCAGCAGCTTAGGAGGGGACGCCTACGAGCAGTACTTC. Encoded protein: CASSLGGDAYEQYF.

This clonotype appeared a few times. The V call is TRBV5-1, the J call TRBJ2-7, with 10 nucleotides matching TRBD2. The ends lost 2 bases at V and 5 bases at J; junction bases unmatched: 7. The CDR3 has 15 amino acids. Germline CDR1 SGHRS, CDR2 YFSETQ. CDR3 nucleotides: TGCGCCAGCAGCTTCCAGCGGGAGGGCCAAAACGAGCAGTACTTC. Its protein is CASSFQREGQNEQYF.

This clonotype occurred many times. The gene calls are TRBV7-2 and TRBJ1-1; perhaps TRBD1 as D (5 bases). V dropped 1 base and J dropped 0 bases, with 12 bases sitting between them. This CDR3 comprises 16 residues. The germline V gene has CDR1 SGHTA and CDR2 FQGNSA. CDR3: CASSLDGAHLNTEAFF. The CDR3 nucleotides read TGTGCCAGCAGCTTAGATGGGGCCCATTTGAACACTGAAGCTTTCTTT. The full variable domain, its missing parts supplied by reference TRBV7-2 and TRBJ1-1, is GAGVSQSPSNKVTEKGKDVELRCDPISGHTALYWYRQSLGQGLEFLIYFQGNSAPDKSGLPSDRFSAERTGGSVSTLTIQRTQQEDSAVYLCASSLDGAHLNTEAFFGQGTRLTVV.

This chain links TRBV20-1 with TRBJ1-2, with D unresolved. V shed 5 bases and J shed 8 bases, with 21 bases lying between them. CDR1 is DFQATT and CDR2 is SNEGSKA in the germline V gene (reference sequence). The CDR3 consists of 14 residues. The CDR3 DNA follows: TGCAGTGCTTTCCAGGTAGATGCCCCAAACGGCTACACCTTC. This sequence encodes CSAFQVDAPNGYTF.

This sequence joins TRBV10-3 and TRBJ2-7; D may be TRBD1 (5 bases). Germline values: CDR1 ENHRY, CDR2 SYGVKD. The CDR3 covers 15 residues. V lost 4 bases and J lost 6, with 19 bases in between. The CDR3, as DNA: TGTGCCATCAGTGGACCGCAGGGTACCTCGGGCGAGCAGTACTTC. Protein sequence: CAISGPQGTSGEQYF.

This clonotype occurred many times. The chain links TRBV20-1 to TRBJ2-1; D gene uncertain. Trimming took 3 bases from V and 3 from J, leaving 6 bases between them. This CDR3 region has 12 residues. From germline, CDR1 is DFQATT and CDR2 SNEGSKA (reference sequence). The CDR3 DNA reads as TGCAGTGCTAGCGGGTACTACAATGAGCAGTTCTTC. Encoded protein: CSASGYYNEQFF.

This CDR3 is CASSLYNRELTSTDTQYF. The CDR3 DNA sequence: TGTGCCAGCAGTCTCTACAACCGAGAACTAACTAGCACAGATACGCAGTATTTT. The chain carries TRBV28 and TRBJ2-3; D uncertain. CDR1 is MDHEN, CDR2 SYDVKM, per germline. The CDR3 length is 18 residues. With 5 bases removed from V and 0 bases from J, the gap between germline ends came to 21 bases.

The chain employs TRBV15 and TRBJ1-1; 9 nucleotides align to TRBD1. With 4 bases clipped from V and 5 bases from J, the junction kept 5 bases outside the gene matches. CDR1 LNHNV and CDR2 YYDKDF come from the germline V gene (reference sequence). The CDR3 has 14 amino acids. CDR3 region: CATSKGQGFTEAFF. In nucleotides, the CDR3 is TGTGCCACCAGCAAGGGACAGGGATTTACTGAAGCTTTCTTT.

This clonotype has just a few counts. The chain combines TRBV5-1 with TRBJ1-3; a possible D gene is TRBD1 (6 bases). V lost 4 bases, J lost 3 bases, and 14 bases lay in between. The germline CDR1 and CDR2 sequences are SGHRS and YFSETQ. The CDR3 has 15 residues. Here the CDR3 reads CASSSGQPGGNTIYF. CDR3 DNA: TGCGCCAGCAGCAGCGGACAGCCCGGTGGAAACACCATATATTTT.

This clonotype has only one observation. A much more abundant neighbour one base away suggests this may be a read error. The chain has TRBV6-6 and TRBJ2-2, with D maybe TRBD1 (5 bases). Germline loops: CDR1 MNHNY, CDR2 SVGAGI (reference sequence). The V end was cut by 7 bases, the J end by 6 bases, with 12 bases between. The CDR3 runs 13 residues. The CDR3 DNA reads as TGTGCCAGCACCTCAGGGTGGTCCGGGGAGCTGTTTTTT. It translates to CASTSGWSGELFF.

The J gene is TRBJ1-6, the V gene TRBV5-1; D is uncertain. The CDR3 contains 15 residues. Germline V gene data show CDR1 as SGHRS and CDR2 as YFSETQ. The V and J ends lost 4 bases and 0 bases respectively, with 8 bases between them. The chain's CDR3 is CASSKGSSYNSPLHF. CDR3 nucleotides: TGCGCCAGCAGCAAGGGCAGCTCCTATAATTCACCCCTCCACTTT.

This clonotype was recorded a few times. The chain is built from TRBV6-1 and TRBJ2-5; a possible D gene is TRBD2 (7 bases). V shed 5 bases and J shed 3 bases, with 16 bases lying between them. This CDR3 comprises 15 residues. Germline CDR1 MNHNS, CDR2 SASEGT. CDR3 residues: CASSLRSGGEETQYF. The CDR3 region has the DNA TGTGCCAGCAGTCTGAGGTCGGGGGGCGAAGAGACCCAGTACTTC.

The J gene is TRBJ2-5, the V gene TRBV15; perhaps TRBD2 as D (6 bases). Trimming removed 0 bases at V and 4 bases at J, with 15 bases between. CDR3 length: 16 amino acids. Germline CDR1 and CDR2: LNHNV and YYDKDF (reference sequence). This CDR3 reads CATSRDLGGPGETQYF. The CDR3 bases are TGTGCCACCAGCAGAGATCTAGGAGGGCCGGGAGAGACCCAGTACTTC.

The genes are TRBV12-3 or TRBV12-4 and TRBJ2-3; D gene uncertain. Deletions cut 6 bases from V and 4 bases from J, with 14 bases between. This CDR3 has 14 amino acids. The chain's CDR3 is CASRRTFSADTQYF. Here the CDR3 DNA reads TGTGCCAGCAGACGCACCTTTTCCGCAGATACGCAGTATTTT.

The chain recombines TRBV20-1 with TRBJ2-5; no reliable D call. Germline V gene lookup returns CDR1 DFQATT and CDR2 SNEGSKA (reference sequence). The V end lost 3 bases, the J end lost 2 bases, and 13 bases lay between the germline ends. The CDR3 has 14 residues. In DNA form, the CDR3 reads TGCAGTGCTAGCGGACCGCGCCCACAAGAGACCCAGTACTTC. It specifies CSASGPRPQETQYF.

The chain combines TRBV28 with TRBJ1-1; D uncertain. Germline CDR1 MDHEN, CDR2 SYDVKM. The length of the CDR3 is 15 residues. Trimming removed 1 base at V and 0 bases at J, with 9 bases between. The CDR3 region is CASSLYVNLNTEAFF. The CDR3 region has the DNA TGTGCCAGCAGTTTATATGTCAACTTGAACACTGAAGCTTTCTTT.

The chain combines TRBV24-1 with TRBJ2-1; TRBD1 matches at 7 bases. The germline CDR1 and CDR2 sequences are KGHDR and SFDVKD. V shed 4 bases, J shed 2 bases, and the junction held 4 bases outside the gene matches. CDR3 length equals 15 residues. This CDR3 is CATSEARGPYNEQFF. DNA for the CDR3: TGTGCCACCAGTGAAGCAAGGGGGCCCTACAATGAGCAGTTCTTC.

V and J are TRBV5-1 and TRBJ2-5; D unresolved. Germline lookup yields CDR1 SGHRS and CDR2 YFSETQ. The CDR3 runs 14 residues. The V gene lost 0 bases and the J gene lost 1 base, with 7 bases spanning the gap. The CDR3 is CASSLEHSQETQYF. CDR3 nucleotide sequence: TGCGCCAGCAGCTTGGAGCACAGCCAAGAGACCCAGTACTTC.

This chain joins TRBV7-2 and TRBJ2-5, with TRBD2 identical over 8 bases. The CDR3 contains 14 residues. Per the germline V gene, CDR1 is SGHTA and CDR2 is FQGNSA. J gave up 5 bases and V 5 bases, and 7 bases lay outside the gene matches. CDR3 amino acids: CASSTGLAPETQYF. The CDR3 DNA sequence: TGTGCCAGCAGCACCGGACTAGCCCCTGAGACCCAGTACTTC.

This clonotype was picked up a small number of times. The chain combines TRBV2 with TRBJ2-1; 7 bases line up with TRBD2. CDR1 SNHLY and CDR2 FYNNEI come from the germline V gene. This CDR3 is 14 amino acids long. V lost 5 bases, J lost 9 bases, and 10 bases stayed unmatched. The CDR3: CASSIVQRESEQFF. DNA of the CDR3: TGTGCCAGCAGTATCGTCCAGCGGGAAAGTGAGCAGTTCTTC.

This clonotype has just a few counts. It is unclear where the CDR3 begins or ends on the DNA, so no DNA is shown, and the CDR3 is as TCRdb lists it. The V and J genes are TRBV21-1 and TRBJ1-5; TRBD1, as called in the table, went unchecked against the DNA. TRBV21-1 represents a pseudogene. The CDR3 is made up of 18 amino acids, end residues included. CDR3 protein: CASSEAGVGCGSNQPQHF.

This clonotype has a handful of counts. CDR3 in DNA: TGTGCCAGCAGTTACGGAGGGTTAGAAGCTTTCTTT. This gives the protein CASSYGGLEAFF. This rearrangement joins TRBV6-5 to TRBJ1-1; no clear D gene. V gave up 2 bases and J gave up 8 bases, with 9 bases separating them. There are 12 residues in the CDR3. Looked up from germline, CDR1 is MNHEY and CDR2 is SVGAGI.

V and J are TRBV28 and TRBJ2-7, with 7 bases that match TRBD1. Germline-derived CDR1 and CDR2 are MDHEN and SYDVKM. The CDR3 covers 14 residues. The trim removed 5 bases at V and 3 bases at J, leaving 7 bases unmatched. The CDR3 DNA reads as TGTGCCAGCAGTCCCCCAGGGACAGTCTACGAGCAGTACTTC. It translates to CASSPPGTVYEQYF.

This clonotype was seen only a few times. The chain joins TRBV5-1 to TRBJ2-1; D gene ambiguous. The CDR3 runs to 13 residues. Trimming pared 4 bases from V and 4 bases from J, leaving 9 bases between. CDR1 is SGHRS and CDR2 is YFSETQ in the germline V gene. The CDR3 sequence: CASSRQSYNEQFF. CDR3 DNA: TGCGCCAGCAGCCGGCAGTCTTACAATGAGCAGTTCTTC.

This clonotype was observed a few times. The chain carries TRBV6-2 or TRBV6-3 and TRBJ1-1; perhaps TRBD1 as D (6 bases). V was clipped by 2 bases and J by 2 bases, with 9 bases between them. Germline V lookup: CDR1 MNHEY, CDR2 SVGEGT. The length of the CDR3 is 14 residues. CDR3 bases: TGTGCCAGCAGTTACAGGGGGGCCAACACTGAAGCTTTCTTT. This encodes CASSYRGANTEAFF.

This clonotype was seen only a few times. The rearrangement joins TRBV7-2 to TRBJ2-7; a possible D gene is TRBD1 (6 bases). The V end lost 5 bases, the J end lost 4 bases, and 15 bases lay between the germline ends. The CDR3 spans 14 residues. Germline assignment: CDR1 SGHTA and CDR2 FQGNSA. The CDR3 spells CASSPSGEGYEQYF. The DNA for the CDR3 is TGTGCCAGCAGCCCCTCAGGGGAAGGATACGAGCAGTACTTC. Combining the CDR3 with reference TRBV7-2 and TRBJ2-7 gives the whole variable domain GAGVSQSPSNKVTEKGKDVELRCDPISGHTALYWYRQSLGQGLEFLIYFQGNSAPDKSGLPSDRFSAERTGGSVSTLTIQRTQQEDSAVYLCASSPSGEGYEQYFGPGTRLTVT.